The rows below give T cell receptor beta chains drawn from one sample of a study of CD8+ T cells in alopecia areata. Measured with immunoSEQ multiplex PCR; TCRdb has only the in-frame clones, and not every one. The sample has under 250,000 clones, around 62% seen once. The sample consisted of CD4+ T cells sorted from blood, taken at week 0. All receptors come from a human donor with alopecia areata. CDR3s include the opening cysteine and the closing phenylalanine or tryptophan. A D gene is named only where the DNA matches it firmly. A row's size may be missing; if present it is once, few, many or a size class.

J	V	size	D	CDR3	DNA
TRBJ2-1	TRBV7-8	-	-	CASSLLGEQFF	TGTGCCAGCAGCCTCCTGGGTGAGCAGTTCTTC
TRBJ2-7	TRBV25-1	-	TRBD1	CASSAPGQSIYEQYF	TGTGCCAGCAGTGCCCCGGGACAGAGTATCTACGAGCAGTACTTC
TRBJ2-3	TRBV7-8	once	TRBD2	CASTSRLRLAGRTDTQYF	TGTGCCAGCACCTCCAGGCTCAGGCTAGCGGGAAGGACAGATACGCAGTATTTT
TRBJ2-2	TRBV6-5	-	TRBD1	CASSRDRGDTGELFF	TGTGCCAGCAGTCGGGACAGGGGCGACACCGGGGAGCTGTTTTTT
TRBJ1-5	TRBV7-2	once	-	CASSLTPSQPQHF	TGTGCCAGCAGCTTAACCCCCAGTCAGCCCCAGCATTTT
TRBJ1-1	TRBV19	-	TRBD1	CASSPRQGSNTEAFF	TGTGCCAGTAGTCCCAGACAGGGATCGAACACTGAAGCTTTCTTT
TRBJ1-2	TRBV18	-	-	CASSLEPDYGYTF	TGTGCCAGCTCCCTCGAGCCTGACTATGGCTACACCTTC
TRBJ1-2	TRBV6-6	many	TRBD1	CASGGQGRTTDGYTF	TGTGCCAGCGGGGGACAGGGCCGCACCACTGACGGCTACACCTTC
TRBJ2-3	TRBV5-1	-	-	CASSSEVADTQYF	TGCGCCAGCAGCTCGGAGGTGGCAGATACGCAGTATTTT
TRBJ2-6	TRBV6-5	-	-	CASSYSRGANVLTF	TGTGCCAGCAGTTACTCGAGAGGGGCCAACGTCCTGACTTTC
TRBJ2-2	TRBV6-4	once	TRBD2	CASSALLATGELFF	TGTGCCAGCAGTGCCCTACTAGCGACCGGGGAGCTGTTTTTT
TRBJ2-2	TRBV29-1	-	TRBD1	CSAGTGSTGELFF	TGCAGCGCAGGGACAGGGTCCACCGGGGAGCTGTTTTTT
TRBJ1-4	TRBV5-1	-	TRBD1	CASSPQDPGQGQLFF	TGCGCCAGCAGCCCACAAGACCCGGGACAGGGACAACTGTTTTTT
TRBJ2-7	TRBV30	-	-	CAWSVEFRPHEQYF	TGTGCCTGGAGTGTTGAGTTTCGGCCCCACGAGCAGTACTTC
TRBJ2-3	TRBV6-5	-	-	CASSYSPGDTQYF	TGTGCCAGCAGTTACTCCCCGGGGGATACGCAGTATTTT